The clone carrying this T cell receptor beta chain was observed once. The antigen is unknown. Quantitative 5'-RACE was performed with molecular barcodes, and it yielded the TCR beta libraries. TCRdb re-analysed the 5' RACE reads in MiXCR, keeping a single row per CDR3 protein. Of 150,000 to 200,000 distinct CDR3 sequences listed, approximately 20% are singletons. The V gene lost 6 bases and the J gene lost 5 bases, with 20 bases spanning the gap. In germline, CDR1 is SGHAT, CDR2 FQNNGV. This CDR3 is built from 15 residues. These data are taken from a study of CD8 T cells in ankylosing spondylitis. Findings of the study overall: The study identified a TCR beta motif of roughly eight highly homologous variants that appeared characteristic of ankylosing spondylitis blood. Reports of some motif variants in reactive arthritis synovial fluid and blood predate this one. In peripheral blood, disease-linked CD8+ clones occurred at relatively low frequencies.

The rearrangement links TRBV11-2 to TRBJ2-7; possible D gene TRBD1, 7 bases. Sequenced material: blood, either unsorted or a sorted T cell fraction (not recorded which). The receptor comes from a male donor with ankylosing spondylitis or in good health (not recorded which). The CDR3 nucleotides read TGTGCCAGCAGAAGTTACAGGGGAGGTCTGGACGAGCAGTACTTC. Amino acid sequence: CASRSYRGGLDEQYF.